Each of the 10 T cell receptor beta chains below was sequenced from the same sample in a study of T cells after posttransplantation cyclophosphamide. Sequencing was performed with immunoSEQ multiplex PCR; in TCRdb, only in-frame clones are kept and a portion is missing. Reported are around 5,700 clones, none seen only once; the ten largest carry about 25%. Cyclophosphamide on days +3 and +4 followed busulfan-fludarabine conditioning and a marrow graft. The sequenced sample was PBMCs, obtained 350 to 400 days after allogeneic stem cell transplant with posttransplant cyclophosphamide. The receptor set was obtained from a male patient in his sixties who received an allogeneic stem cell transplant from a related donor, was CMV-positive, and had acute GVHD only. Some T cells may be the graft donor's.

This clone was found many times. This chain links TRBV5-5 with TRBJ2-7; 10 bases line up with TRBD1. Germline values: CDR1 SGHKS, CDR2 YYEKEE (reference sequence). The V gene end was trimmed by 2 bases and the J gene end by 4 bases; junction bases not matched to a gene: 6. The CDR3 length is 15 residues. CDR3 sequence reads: CASSFRDRGDYEQYF. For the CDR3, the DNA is TGTGCCAGCAGCTTCCGGGACAGGGGAGATTACGAGCAGTACTTC. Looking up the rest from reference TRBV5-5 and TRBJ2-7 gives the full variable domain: DAGVTQSPTHLIKTRGQQVTLRCSPISGHKSVSWYQQVLGQGPQFIFQYYEKEERGRGNFPDRFSARQFPNYSSELNVNALLLGDSALYLCASSFRDRGDYEQYFGPGTRLTVT.

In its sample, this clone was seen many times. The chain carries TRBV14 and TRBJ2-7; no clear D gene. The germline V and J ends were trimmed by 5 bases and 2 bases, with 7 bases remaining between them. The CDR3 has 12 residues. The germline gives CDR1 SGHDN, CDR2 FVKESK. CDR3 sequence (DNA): TGTGCCAGCAGCAGAGGCGCCTACGAGCAGTACTTC. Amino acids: CASSRGAYEQYF.

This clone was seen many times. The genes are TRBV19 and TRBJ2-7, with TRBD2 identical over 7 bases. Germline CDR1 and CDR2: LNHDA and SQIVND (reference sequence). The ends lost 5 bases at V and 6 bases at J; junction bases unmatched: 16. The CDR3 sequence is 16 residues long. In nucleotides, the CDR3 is TGTGCCAGTAGTTCCGAGGCCGGGACTGGGAGGGGCGAGCAGTACTTC. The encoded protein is CASSSEAGTGRGEQYF.

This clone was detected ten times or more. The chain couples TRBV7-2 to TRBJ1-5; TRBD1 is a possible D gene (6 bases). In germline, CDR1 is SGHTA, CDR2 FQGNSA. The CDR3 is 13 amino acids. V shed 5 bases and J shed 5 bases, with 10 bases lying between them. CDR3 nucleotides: TGTGCCAGCAGCCTGACAGGTTATCAGCCCCAGCATTTT. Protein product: CASSLTGYQPQHF.

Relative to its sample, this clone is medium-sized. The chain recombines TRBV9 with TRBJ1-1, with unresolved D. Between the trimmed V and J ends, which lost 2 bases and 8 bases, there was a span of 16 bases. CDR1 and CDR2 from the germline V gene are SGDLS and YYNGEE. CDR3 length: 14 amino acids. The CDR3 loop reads CASSVGSSVAEAFF. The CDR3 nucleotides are TGTGCCAGCAGCGTCGGTTCGTCCGTCGCCGAAGCTTTCTTT.

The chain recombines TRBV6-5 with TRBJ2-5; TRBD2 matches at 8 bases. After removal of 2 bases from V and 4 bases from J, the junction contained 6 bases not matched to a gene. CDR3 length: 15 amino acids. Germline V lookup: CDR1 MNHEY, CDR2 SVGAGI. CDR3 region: CASSYERGRGETQYF. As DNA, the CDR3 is TGTGCCAGCAGTTACGAGCGGGGGCGGGGAGAGACCCAGTACTTC.

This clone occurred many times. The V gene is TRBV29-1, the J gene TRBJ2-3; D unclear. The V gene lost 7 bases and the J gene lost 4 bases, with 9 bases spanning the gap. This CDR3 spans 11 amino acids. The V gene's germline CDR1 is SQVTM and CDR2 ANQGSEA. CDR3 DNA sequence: TGCAGCGCCCATCAGGCAGATACGCAGTATTTT. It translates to CSAHQADTQYF.

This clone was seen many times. Here the CDR3 DNA reads TGTGCCTGGAGTGTACTGTTAGCTAACTATGGCTACACCTTC. It yields the protein CAWSVLLANYGYTF. The rearrangement links TRBV30 to TRBJ1-2; no clear D. The V gene's germline CDR1 is GTSNPN and CDR2 SVGIG (reference sequence). The V end was cut by 0 bases, the J end by 0 bases, with 8 bases between. The CDR3 runs 14 residues.

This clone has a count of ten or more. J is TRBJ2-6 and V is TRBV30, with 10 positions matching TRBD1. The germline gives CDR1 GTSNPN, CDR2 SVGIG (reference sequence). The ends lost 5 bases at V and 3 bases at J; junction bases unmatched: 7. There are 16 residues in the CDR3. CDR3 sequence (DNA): TGTGCCTGGGGGGGACAGGGGACTGGTGGGGCCAACGTCCTGACTTTC. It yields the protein CAWGGQGTGGANVLTF.

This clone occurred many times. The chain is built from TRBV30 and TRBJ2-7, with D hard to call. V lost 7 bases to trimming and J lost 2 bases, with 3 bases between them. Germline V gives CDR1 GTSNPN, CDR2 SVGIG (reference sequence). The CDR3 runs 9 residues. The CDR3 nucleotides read TGTGCCTACACCTACGAGCAGTACTTC. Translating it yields CAYTYEQYF. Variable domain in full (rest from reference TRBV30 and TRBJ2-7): SQTIHQWPATLVQPVGSPLSLECTVEGTSNPNLYWYRQAAGRGLQLLFYSVGIGQISSEVPQNLSASRPQDRQFILSSKKLLLSDSGFYLCAYTYEQYFGPGTRLTVT.